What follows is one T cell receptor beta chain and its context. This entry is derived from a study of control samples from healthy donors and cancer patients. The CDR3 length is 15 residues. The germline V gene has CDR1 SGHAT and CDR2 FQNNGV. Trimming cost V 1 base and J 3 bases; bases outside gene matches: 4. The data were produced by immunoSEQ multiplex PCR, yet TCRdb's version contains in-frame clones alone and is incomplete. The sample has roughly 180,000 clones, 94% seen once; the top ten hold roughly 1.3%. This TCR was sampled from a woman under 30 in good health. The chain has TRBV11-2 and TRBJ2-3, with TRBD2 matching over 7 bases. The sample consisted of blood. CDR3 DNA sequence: TGTGCCAGCAGCTTAGGGCGGGGGAGGACAGATACGCAGTATTTT. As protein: CASSLGRGRTDTQYF.